The present T cell receptor (beta chain) was sequenced within a study of cytomegalovirus exposure and HLA in healthy donors. With 60 Vbeta and 13 Jbeta primers, the PCR was carried out. Clones were read by immunoSEQ multiplex PCR, and TCRdb kept only the in-frame ones, dropping some. Of under 150,000 clones listed, 70% to 85% are singletons. Germline V gene data show CDR1 as SGHTA and CDR2 as FQGNSA. The V end lost 5 bases, the J end lost 7 bases, and 18 bases lay between the germline ends. The CDR3 runs to 15 residues. The clonotype originates from a boy aged 2 to 10 in good health and CMV-seronegative. The rearrangement links TRBV7-2 to TRBJ1-5, with D tentatively TRBD1 (6 bases). The sample consisted of PBMCs. The CDR3 protein is CASSGRGGLGQPQHF. The CDR3 region has the DNA TGTGCCAGCAGCGGAAGGGGGGGTTTAGGGCAGCCCCAGCATTTT.